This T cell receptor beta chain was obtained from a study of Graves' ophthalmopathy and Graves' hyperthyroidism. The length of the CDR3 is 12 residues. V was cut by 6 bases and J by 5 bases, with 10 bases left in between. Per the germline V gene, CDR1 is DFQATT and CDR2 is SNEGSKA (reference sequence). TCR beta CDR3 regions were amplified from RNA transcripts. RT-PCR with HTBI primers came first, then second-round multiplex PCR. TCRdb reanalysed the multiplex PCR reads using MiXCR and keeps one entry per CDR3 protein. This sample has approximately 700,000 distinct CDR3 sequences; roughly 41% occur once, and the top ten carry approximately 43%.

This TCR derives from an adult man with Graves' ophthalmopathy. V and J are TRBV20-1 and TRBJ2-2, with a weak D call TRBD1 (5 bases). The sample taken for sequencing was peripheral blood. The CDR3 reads CSAERGTGELFF. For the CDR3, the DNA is TGCAGTGCGGAAAGGGGAACCGGGGAGCTGTTTTTT.